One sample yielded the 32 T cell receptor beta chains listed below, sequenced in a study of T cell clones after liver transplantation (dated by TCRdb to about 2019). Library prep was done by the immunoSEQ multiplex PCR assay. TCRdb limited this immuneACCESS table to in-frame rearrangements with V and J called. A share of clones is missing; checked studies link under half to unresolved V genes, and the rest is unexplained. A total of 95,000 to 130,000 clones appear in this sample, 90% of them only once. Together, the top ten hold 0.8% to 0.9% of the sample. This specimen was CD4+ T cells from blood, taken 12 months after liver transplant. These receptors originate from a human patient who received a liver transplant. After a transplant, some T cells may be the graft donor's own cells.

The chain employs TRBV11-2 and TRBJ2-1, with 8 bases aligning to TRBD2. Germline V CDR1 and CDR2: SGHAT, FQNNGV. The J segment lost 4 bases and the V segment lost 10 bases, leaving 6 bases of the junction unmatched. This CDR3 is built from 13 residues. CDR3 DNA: TGTGCCACCACGACTAGCGAGTACAATGAGCAGTTCTTC. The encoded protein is CATTTSEYNEQFF.

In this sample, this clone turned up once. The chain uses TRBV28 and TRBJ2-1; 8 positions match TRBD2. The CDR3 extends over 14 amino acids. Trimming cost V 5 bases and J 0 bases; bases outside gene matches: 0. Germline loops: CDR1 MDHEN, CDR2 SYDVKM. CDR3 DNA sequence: TGTGCCAGCAGTAGCGGGGGCTCCTACAATGAGCAGTTCTTC. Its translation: CASSSGGSYNEQFF.

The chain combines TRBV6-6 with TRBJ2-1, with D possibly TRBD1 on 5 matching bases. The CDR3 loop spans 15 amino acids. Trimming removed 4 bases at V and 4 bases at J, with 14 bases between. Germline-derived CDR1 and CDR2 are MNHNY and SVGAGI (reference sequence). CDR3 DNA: TGTGCCAGCAGTTCACAGGTTTGGGTTTACAATGAGCAGTTCTTC. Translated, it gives CASSSQVWVYNEQFF.

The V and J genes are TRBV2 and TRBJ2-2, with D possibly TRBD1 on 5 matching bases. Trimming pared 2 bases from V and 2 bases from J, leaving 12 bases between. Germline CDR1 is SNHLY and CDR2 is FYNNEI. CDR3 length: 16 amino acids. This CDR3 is CASSERQIFNTGELFF. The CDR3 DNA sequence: TGTGCCAGCAGTGAAAGACAGATCTTCAACACCGGGGAGCTGTTTTTT.

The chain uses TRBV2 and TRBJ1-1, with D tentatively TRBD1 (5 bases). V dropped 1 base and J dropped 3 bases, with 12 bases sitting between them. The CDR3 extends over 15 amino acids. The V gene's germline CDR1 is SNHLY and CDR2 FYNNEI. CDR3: CASSEEVGGYTEAFF. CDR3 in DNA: TGTGCCAGCAGTGAAGAGGTCGGGGGGTACACTGAAGCTTTCTTT. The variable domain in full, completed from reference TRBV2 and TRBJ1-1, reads EPEVTQTPSHQVTQMGQEVILRCVPISNHLYFYWYRQILGQKVEFLVSFYNNEISEKSEIFDDQFSVERPDGSNFTLKIRSTKLEDSAMYFCASSEEVGGYTEAFFGQGTRLTVV.

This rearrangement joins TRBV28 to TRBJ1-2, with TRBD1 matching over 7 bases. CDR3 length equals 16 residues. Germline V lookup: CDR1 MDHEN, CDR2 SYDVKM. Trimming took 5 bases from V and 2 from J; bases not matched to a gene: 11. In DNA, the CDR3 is TGTGCCAGCAGTACCCGGGAGGGGGCTACGAACTATGGCTACACCTTC. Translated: CASSTREGATNYGYTF.

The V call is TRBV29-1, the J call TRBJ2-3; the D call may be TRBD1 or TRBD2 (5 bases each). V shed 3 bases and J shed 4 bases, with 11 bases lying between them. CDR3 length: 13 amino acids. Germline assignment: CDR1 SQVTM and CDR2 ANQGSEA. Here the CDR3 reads CSVEAGRSDTQYF. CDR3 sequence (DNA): TGCAGCGTTGAGGCAGGGAGATCAGATACGCAGTATTTT.

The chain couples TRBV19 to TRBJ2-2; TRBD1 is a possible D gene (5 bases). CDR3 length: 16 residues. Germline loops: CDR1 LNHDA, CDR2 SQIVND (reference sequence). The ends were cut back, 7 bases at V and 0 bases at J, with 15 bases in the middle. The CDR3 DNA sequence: TGTGCCAGTATTGACTGGGGCTACGCGAACACCGGGGAGCTGTTTTTT. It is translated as CASIDWGYANTGELFF.

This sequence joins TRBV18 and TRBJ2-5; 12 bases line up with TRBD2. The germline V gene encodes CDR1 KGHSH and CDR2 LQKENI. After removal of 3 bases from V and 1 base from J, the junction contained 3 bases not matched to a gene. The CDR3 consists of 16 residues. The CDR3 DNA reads TGTGCCAGCTCACCGCCTAGCGGGAGGGCCCAAGAGACCCAGTACTTC. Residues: CASSPPSGRAQETQYF.

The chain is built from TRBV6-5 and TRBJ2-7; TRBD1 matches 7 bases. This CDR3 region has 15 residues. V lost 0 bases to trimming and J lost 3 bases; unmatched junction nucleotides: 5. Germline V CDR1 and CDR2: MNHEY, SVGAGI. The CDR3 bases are TGTGCCAGCAGTTACTCAAAGGGGGCCAACTACGAGCAGTACTTC. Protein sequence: CASSYSKGANYEQYF.

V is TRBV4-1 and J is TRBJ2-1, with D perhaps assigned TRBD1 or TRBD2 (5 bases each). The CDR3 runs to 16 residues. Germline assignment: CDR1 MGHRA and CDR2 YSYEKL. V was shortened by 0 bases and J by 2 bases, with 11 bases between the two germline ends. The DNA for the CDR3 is TGCGCCAGCAGCCAAGAACGGGGACCCCCCTACAATGAGCAGTTCTTC. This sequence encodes CASSQERGPPYNEQFF.

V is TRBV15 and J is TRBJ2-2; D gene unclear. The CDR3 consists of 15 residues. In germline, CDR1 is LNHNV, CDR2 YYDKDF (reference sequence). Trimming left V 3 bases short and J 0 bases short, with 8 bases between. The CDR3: CATSSYTANTGELFF. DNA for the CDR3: TGTGCCACCAGCAGCTACACCGCGAACACCGGGGAGCTGTTTTTT.

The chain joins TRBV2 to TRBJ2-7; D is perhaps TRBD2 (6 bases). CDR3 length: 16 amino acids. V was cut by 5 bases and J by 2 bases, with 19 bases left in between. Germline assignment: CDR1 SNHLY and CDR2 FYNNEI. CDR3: CASSTSYSGETYEQYF. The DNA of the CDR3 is TGTGCCAGCAGTACAAGTTATAGCGGAGAAACCTACGAGCAGTACTTC.

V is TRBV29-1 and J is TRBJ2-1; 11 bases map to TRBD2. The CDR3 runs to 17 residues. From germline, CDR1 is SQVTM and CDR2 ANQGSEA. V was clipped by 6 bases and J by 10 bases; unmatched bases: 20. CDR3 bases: TGCAGCGTCCCCAGTGGGACTAGCGGAGGTCAGCGTCTGGAGCAGTTCTTC. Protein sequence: CSVPSGTSGGQRLEQFF.

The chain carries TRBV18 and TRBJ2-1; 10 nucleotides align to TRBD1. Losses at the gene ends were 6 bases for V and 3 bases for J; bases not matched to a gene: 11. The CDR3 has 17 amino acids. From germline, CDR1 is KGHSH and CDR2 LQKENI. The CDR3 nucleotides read TGTGCCAGCTCTCTCACTCCTGGACAGGGGGGCTACAATGAGCAGTTCTTC. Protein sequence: CASSLTPGQGGYNEQFF.

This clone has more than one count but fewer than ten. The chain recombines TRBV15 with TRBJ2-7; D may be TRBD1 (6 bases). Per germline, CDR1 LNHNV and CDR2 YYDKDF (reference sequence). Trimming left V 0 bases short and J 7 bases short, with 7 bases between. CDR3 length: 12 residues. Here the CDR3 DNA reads TGTGCCACCAGCAGAGATAGGGGGGAGCAGTACTTC. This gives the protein CATSRDRGEQYF.

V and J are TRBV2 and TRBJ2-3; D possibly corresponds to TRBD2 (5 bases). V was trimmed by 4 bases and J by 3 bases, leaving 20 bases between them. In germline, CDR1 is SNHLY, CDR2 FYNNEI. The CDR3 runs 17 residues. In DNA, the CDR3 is TGTGCCAGCAGTGGTGGATTACTAGGAAAAGGGACAGATACGCAGTATTTT. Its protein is CASSGGLLGKGTDTQYF.

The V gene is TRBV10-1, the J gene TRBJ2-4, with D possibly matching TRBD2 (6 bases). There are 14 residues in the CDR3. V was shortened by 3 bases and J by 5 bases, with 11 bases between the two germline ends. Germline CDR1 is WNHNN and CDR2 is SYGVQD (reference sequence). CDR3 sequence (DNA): TGCGCCAGCAGTGATGGAGGGAGCGAAAACATTCAGTACTTC. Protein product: CASSDGGSENIQYF.

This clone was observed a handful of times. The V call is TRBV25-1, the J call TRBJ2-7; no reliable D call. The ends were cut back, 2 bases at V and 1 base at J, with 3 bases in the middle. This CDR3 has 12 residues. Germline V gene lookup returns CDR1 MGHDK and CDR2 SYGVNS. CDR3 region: CASSERSYEQYF. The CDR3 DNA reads TGTGCCAGCAGTGAAAGGTCCTACGAGCAGTACTTC.

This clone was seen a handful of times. The CDR3 sequence: CASSLLETSRETQYF. The CDR3 DNA reads TGTGCCAGCAGCCTTCTCGAGACTAGCCGTGAGACCCAGTACTTC. This chain joins TRBV5-6 and TRBJ2-5, with TRBD2 identical over 7 bases. Germline CDR1 SGHDT, CDR2 YYEEEE. CDR3 length: 15 amino acids. Unmatched junction bases numbered 11, after V lost 4 bases and J lost 5 bases.

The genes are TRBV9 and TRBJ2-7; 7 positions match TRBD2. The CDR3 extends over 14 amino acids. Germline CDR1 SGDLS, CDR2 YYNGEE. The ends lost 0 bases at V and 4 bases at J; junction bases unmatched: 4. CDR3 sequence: CASSVEVSGYEQYF. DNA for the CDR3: TGTGCCAGCAGCGTAGAGGTTAGCGGGTACGAGCAGTACTTC.

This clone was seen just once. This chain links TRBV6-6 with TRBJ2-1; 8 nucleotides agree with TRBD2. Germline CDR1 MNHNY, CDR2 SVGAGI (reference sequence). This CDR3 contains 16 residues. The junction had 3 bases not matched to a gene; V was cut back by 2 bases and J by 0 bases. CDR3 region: CASSYHSGSSYNEQFF. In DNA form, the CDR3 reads TGTGCCAGCAGTTACCACAGCGGGAGCTCCTACAATGAGCAGTTCTTC.

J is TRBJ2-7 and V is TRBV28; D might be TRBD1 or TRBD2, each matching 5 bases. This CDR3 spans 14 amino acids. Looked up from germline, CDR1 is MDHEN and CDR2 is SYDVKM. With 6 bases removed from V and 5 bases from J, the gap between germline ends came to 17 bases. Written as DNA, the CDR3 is TGTGCCAGCAGGGGGCCGGGATCTGGCCACGAGCAGTACTTC. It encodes CASRGPGSGHEQYF. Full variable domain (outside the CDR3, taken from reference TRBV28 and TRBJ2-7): DVKVTQSSRYLVKRTGEKVFLECVQDMDHENMFWYRQDPGLGLRLIYFSYDVKMKEKGDIPEGYSVSREKKERFSLILESASTNQTSMYLCASRGPGSGHEQYFGPGTRLTVT.

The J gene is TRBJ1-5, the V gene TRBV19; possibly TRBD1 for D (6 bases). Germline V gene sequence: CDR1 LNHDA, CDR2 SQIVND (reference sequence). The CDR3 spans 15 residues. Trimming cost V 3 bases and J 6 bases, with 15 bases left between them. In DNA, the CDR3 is TGTGCCAGTAGTATTCGTCGGGGGCCCCCTCAGCCCCAGCATTTT. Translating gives CASSIRRGPPQPQHF.

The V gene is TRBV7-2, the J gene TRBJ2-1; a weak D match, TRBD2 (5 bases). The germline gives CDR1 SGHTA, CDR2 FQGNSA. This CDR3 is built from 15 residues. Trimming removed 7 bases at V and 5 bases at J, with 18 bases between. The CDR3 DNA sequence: TGTGCCAGCACCCTAAGGGCGGGCCCGAACAATGAGCAGTTCTTC. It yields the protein CASTLRAGPNNEQFF.

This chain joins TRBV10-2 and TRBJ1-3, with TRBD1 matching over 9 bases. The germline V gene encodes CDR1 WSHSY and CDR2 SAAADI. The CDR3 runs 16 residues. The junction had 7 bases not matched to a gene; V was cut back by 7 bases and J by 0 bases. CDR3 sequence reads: CASNWGTGPSGNTIYF. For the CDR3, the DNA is TGCGCCAGCAATTGGGGGACAGGGCCCTCTGGAAACACCATATATTTT.

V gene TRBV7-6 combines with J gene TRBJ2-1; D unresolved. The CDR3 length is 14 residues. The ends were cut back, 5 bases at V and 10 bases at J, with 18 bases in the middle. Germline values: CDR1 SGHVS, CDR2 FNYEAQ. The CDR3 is CASSPRALDGEQFF. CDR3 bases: TGTGCCAGCAGCCCACGTGCCCTGGACGGCGAGCAGTTCTTC.

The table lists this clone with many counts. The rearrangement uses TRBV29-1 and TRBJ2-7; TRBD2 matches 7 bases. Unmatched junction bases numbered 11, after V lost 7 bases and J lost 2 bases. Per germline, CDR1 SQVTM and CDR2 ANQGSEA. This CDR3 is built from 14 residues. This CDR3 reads CSAFGGTVTYEQYF. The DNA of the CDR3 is TGCAGCGCCTTCGGGGGGACGGTGACCTACGAGCAGTACTTC.

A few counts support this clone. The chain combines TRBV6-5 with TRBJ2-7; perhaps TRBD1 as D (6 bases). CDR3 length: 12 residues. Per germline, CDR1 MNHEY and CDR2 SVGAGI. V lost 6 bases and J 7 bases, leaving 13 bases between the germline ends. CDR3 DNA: TGTGCCAGCAGACAGGGCGGTGGTGAGCAGTACTTC. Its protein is CASRQGGGEQYF.

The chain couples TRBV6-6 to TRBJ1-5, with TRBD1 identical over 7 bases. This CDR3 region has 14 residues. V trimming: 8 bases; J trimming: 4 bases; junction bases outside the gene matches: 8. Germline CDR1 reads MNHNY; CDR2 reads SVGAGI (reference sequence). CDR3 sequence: CASGTGAGNQPQHF. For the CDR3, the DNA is TGTGCCAGCGGAACAGGGGCCGGGAATCAGCCCCAGCATTTT.

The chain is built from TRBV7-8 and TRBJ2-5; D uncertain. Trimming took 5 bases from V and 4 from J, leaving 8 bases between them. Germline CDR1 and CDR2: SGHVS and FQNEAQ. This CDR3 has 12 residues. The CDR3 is CASSPMRETQYF. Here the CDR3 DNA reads TGTGCCAGCAGCCCCATGAGAGAGACCCAGTACTTC.

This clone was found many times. The chain's CDR3 is CASSAPGQGNGYTF. As DNA, the CDR3 is TGTGCCAGCAGTGCACCGGGACAGGGAAATGGCTACACCTTC. The V call is TRBV28, the J call TRBJ1-2, with 9 positions matching TRBD1. V shed 5 bases, J shed 6 bases, and the junction held 7 bases outside the gene matches. The germline V gene encodes CDR1 MDHEN and CDR2 SYDVKM. The CDR3 covers 14 residues.